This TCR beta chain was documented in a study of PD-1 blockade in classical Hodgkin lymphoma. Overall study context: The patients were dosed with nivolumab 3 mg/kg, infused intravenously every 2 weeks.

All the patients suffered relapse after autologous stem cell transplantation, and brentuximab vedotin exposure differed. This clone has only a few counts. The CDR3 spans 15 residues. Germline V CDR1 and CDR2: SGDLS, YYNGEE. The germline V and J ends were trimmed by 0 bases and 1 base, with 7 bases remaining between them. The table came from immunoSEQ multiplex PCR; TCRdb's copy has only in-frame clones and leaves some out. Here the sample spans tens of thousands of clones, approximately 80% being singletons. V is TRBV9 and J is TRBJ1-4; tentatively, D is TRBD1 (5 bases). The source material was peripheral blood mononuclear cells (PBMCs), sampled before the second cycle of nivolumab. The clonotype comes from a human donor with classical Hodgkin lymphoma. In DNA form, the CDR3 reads TGTGCCAGCAGCGTAGGGGGCAGAACTAATGAAAAACTGTTTTTT. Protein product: CASSVGGRTNEKLFF.